The 8 T cell receptor beta chains given below trace back to one sample, sequenced in a study of blood T cells in healthy people across ages (dated by TCRdb to between 2015 and 2017). The method was 5' RACE. TCRdb lists the instrument as Illumina HiSeq 2500. A second roughly 6 to 11 cycle PCR used a sample-barcoded 5' primer and a J-beta primer mix. TCRdb trimmed public reads at Q25 via fastp, called clones via MiXCR and kept in-frame beta chains. Each CDR3 protein appears once, grouped with its most common genes and DNA. This sample lists 850,000 to 1,300,000 distinct CDR3 sequences; 40% to 45% were detected once. The ten largest clones represent 18% of the sample. Sequenced: blood. The origin of the receptors is a woman aged 55-70 years in good health.

The chain couples TRBV18 to TRBJ2-5; no clear D. The germline V gene has CDR1 KGHSH and CDR2 LQKENI. Trimming cost V 3 bases and J 5 bases, with 7 bases left between them. The CDR3 spans 12 residues. CDR3 sequence: CASSPTYETQYF. The CDR3 region has the DNA TGTGCCAGCTCACCCACTTACGAGACCCAGTACTTC.

In DNA form, the CDR3 reads TGTGCCAGCAGTCCAAACCCCACTAGCGGGGGTTCCGACCCGCAGTATTTT. Residues: CASSPNPTSGGSDPQYF. The chain combines TRBV27 with TRBJ2-3; TRBD2 matches at 11 bases. The CDR3 totals 17 residues. Germline values: CDR1 MNHEY, CDR2 SMNVEV (reference sequence). V shed 5 bases, J shed 10 bases, and the junction held 17 bases outside the gene matches.

The chain employs TRBV20-1 and TRBJ2-5; D gene uncertain. Looked up from germline, CDR1 is DFQATT and CDR2 is SNEGSKA (reference sequence). This CDR3 is 13 amino acids long. Deletions cut 1 base from V and 5 bases from J, with 11 bases between. The CDR3, as DNA: TGCAGTGCTAGAGGTGCGGTCAGGGAGACCCAGTACTTC. This gives the protein CSARGAVRETQYF.

The J gene is TRBJ1-2, the V gene TRBV20-1; D might be TRBD1 (6 bases). The V gene lost 5 bases and the J gene lost 4 bases, with 11 bases spanning the gap. The germline V gene encodes CDR1 DFQATT and CDR2 SNEGSKA (reference sequence). The CDR3 loop spans 12 amino acids. The CDR3 sequence is CSAPTGLYGYTF. The CDR3 DNA reads as TGCAGTGCTCCGACAGGACTCTATGGCTACACCTTC.

This clonotype was found many times. This sequence joins TRBV20-1 and TRBJ2-3; 8 bases fit TRBD2. The germline gives CDR1 DFQATT, CDR2 SNEGSKA (reference sequence). This CDR3 contains 14 residues. With 6 bases clipped from V and 6 bases from J, the junction kept 11 bases outside the gene matches. The DNA for the CDR3 is TGCAGTGCAGTGGGAGCGGGAGAAAGGGATACGCAGTATTTT. It translates to CSAVGAGERDTQYF.

The chain is built from TRBV11-2 and TRBJ2-2, with 8 bases matching TRBD2. The CDR3 covers 17 residues. From germline, CDR1 is SGHAT and CDR2 FQNNGV. The V segment lost 6 bases and the J segment 5 bases; nucleotides outside the gene matches: 14. CDR3 sequence: CASRLTWAGGDTGELFF. CDR3 in DNA: TGTGCCAGCAGACTCACCTGGGCGGGAGGTGATACCGGGGAGCTGTTTTTT.

This clonotype was observed a handful of times. The rearrangement joins TRBV20-1 to TRBJ2-1; no clear D. This CDR3 has 13 residues. With 0 bases removed from V and 3 bases from J, the gap between germline ends came to 6 bases. Per the germline V gene, CDR1 is DFQATT and CDR2 is SNEGSKA (reference sequence). The CDR3 sequence is CSARERIYNEQFF. CDR3 in DNA: TGCAGTGCTAGAGAACGAATCTACAATGAGCAGTTCTTC.

This clonotype has only a few counts. The chain has TRBV5-1 and TRBJ2-1; 10 nucleotides agree with TRBD2. The CDR3 consists of 15 residues. CDR1 is SGHRS and CDR2 is YFSETQ in the germline V gene. Unmatched junction bases numbered 4, after V lost 2 bases and J lost 5 bases. The CDR3 DNA reads TGCGCCAGCAGCTTACTAGCGGGAACCGACAATGAGCAGTTCTTC. Encoded protein: CASSLLAGTDNEQFF.